This T cell receptor (beta chain) originates from a study of T-cell reconstitution after alpha-beta-depleted transplantation in children. Unique molecular identifiers were incorporated during preparation of the TCRbeta library. TCRdb redid the calling of the PCR reads with MiXCR, one entry per CDR3 protein. The table has some 550,000 distinct CDR3 sequences, about 16% seen once. The germline V gene has CDR1 SGDLS and CDR2 YYNGEE. The CDR3 is made up of 14 amino acids. Trimming stripped 1 base from V and 3 bases from J, with 10 bases between. This receptor was taken from a human donor who donated a stem cell graft to a child with acute lymphoblastic leukemia. J is TRBJ1-1 and V is TRBV9; D is possibly TRBD1 (5 bases). This sample comprised PBMCs from the stem cell graft donor, obtained from the stem cell graft. CDR3 nucleotides: TGTGCCAGCAGCGTAAGGGGATCGGACACTGAAGCTTTCTTT. This sequence encodes CASSVRGSDTEAFF.